These 20 T cell receptor beta chains share one sample of origin, sequenced in a study of beta chain features in type 1 diabetes (dated by TCRdb to 2017 to 2018). Summary of the overall study and its limitations: Type 1 diabetes patients showed a moderate but significant shortening of TCRB CDR3 length in all four CD4+ subsets.

For these TCRs, the target antigens are not known. The library was prepared using the immunoSEQ multiplex PCR assay. All of the isolated RNA was reverse transcribed with the High Capacity cDNA Reverse Transcription Kit, so expressed TCRB transcripts were sequenced. TCRdb carries this immuneACCESS record with in-frame sequences only. Its versions omit some clonotypes, under half of them owing to an unresolved V gene in the studies checked, with the rest unexplained. Recorded for this sample are a few hundred thousand clones; 16% of them occurred a single time. In total, the top ten clones hold about 0.078% of the sample. Input material: naive CD4+ T cells from blood. The sample's cell subset or site, from its label and the paper: true naive CD4+ T cells. The receptors stem from a man aged 25-45 years with type 1 diabetes.

The V gene is TRBV18, the J gene TRBJ2-6; D is undetermined. CDR3 size: 14 residues. The germline CDR1 and CDR2 sequences are KGHSH and LQKENI. Trimming took 8 bases from V and 0 from J, leaving 8 bases between them. The CDR3 sequence is CASPQDSGANVLTF. The CDR3 DNA sequence: TGTGCCAGCCCCCAGGACTCTGGGGCCAACGTCCTGACTTTC.

This clone was seen only a few times. The chain employs TRBV2 and TRBJ2-7, with D uncertain. The germline CDR1 and CDR2 sequences are SNHLY and FYNNEI. Trimming took 4 bases from V and 5 from J, leaving 6 bases between them. The CDR3 runs to 11 residues. The CDR3, as DNA: TGTGCCAGCAGTGTAATGAACGAGCAGTACTTC. Translating gives CASSVMNEQYF.

The V call is TRBV6-1, the J call TRBJ2-3; the D gene could be TRBD1 or TRBD2 (5 bases each). The CDR3 has 15 amino acids. Trimming stripped 4 bases from V and 0 bases from J, with 11 bases between. CDR1 is MNHNS and CDR2 is SASEGT in the germline V gene. In nucleotides, the CDR3 is TGTGCCAGCAGTGGGGGACCCGGTAGCACAGATACGCAGTATTTT. Protein product: CASSGGPGSTDTQYF.

This chain uses TRBV15 with TRBJ2-7; perhaps TRBD1 as D (5 bases). The CDR3 totals 15 residues. From germline, CDR1 is LNHNV and CDR2 YYDKDF (reference sequence). The V and J ends lost 0 bases and 1 base respectively, with 10 bases between them. In DNA, the CDR3 is TGTGCCACCAGCAGAGAGGTTCGACAGTCCTACGAGCAGTACTTC. It codes for CATSREVRQSYEQYF.

This clone was seen more than once but under ten times. The rearrangement joins TRBV9 to TRBJ2-7, with TRBD2 identical over 7 bases. This CDR3 has 15 residues. Germline CDR1 reads SGDLS; CDR2 reads YYNGEE. Trimming took 1 base from V and 4 from J; bases not matched to a gene: 8. The CDR3 reads CASSVSGGGGYEQYF. The CDR3 nucleotides are TGTGCCAGCAGCGTATCCGGCGGGGGAGGATACGAGCAGTACTTC.

A note on this clone: This specimen includes other DNA sequences encoding the same CDR3. This chain joins TRBV7-2 and TRBJ2-3; the match to TRBD2 covers 7 bases. CDR1 is SGHTA and CDR2 is FQGNSA in the germline V gene. Trimming cost V 6 bases and J 0 bases; bases outside gene matches: 0. This CDR3 comprises 13 residues. The CDR3 DNA follows: TGTGCCAGCAGACTAGCGAGCACAGATACGCAGTATTTT. This codes for CASRLASTDTQYF.

V is TRBV25-1 and J is TRBJ2-3, with no clear D. The CDR3 loop spans 15 amino acids. The V and J ends lost 6 bases and 5 bases respectively, with 18 bases between them. Germline CDR1 and CDR2: MGHDK and SYGVNS. The CDR3 here is CASSDLPGRIDTQYF. The CDR3 DNA reads TGTGCCAGCAGCGATCTACCCGGACGGATAGATACGCAGTATTTT.

DNA of the CDR3: TGCAGTGCTAGCCCCACCTACGAGCAGTACTTC. It encodes CSASPTYEQYF. The chain recombines TRBV20-1 with TRBJ2-7; D is unresolved. V was clipped by 3 bases and J by 2 bases, with 5 bases between them. The germline CDR1 and CDR2 sequences are DFQATT and SNEGSKA (reference sequence). This CDR3 has 11 amino acids.

This clone showed up just a few times. This chain uses TRBV11-2 with TRBJ2-1, with unresolved D. Germline V gene data show CDR1 as SGHAT and CDR2 as FQNNGV. The V end was cut by 2 bases, the J end by 0 bases, with 17 bases between. The CDR3 runs to 18 residues. Here the CDR3 reads CASSLSSTGSSSYNEQFF. The CDR3 DNA is TGTGCCAGCAGCTTATCCTCTACGGGTAGCAGCTCCTACAATGAGCAGTTCTTC.

This clone was detected only a few times. The chain has TRBV28 and TRBJ2-1; 8 nucleotides match TRBD2. Germline-derived CDR1 and CDR2 are MDHEN and SYDVKM. This CDR3 region has 14 residues. J gave up 13 bases and V 7 bases, and 15 bases lay outside the gene matches. Written as DNA, the CDR3 is TGTGCCAGCACCACCGGGACTAGTTGGGGGTCCCAGTTCTTC. Translated: CASTTGTSWGSQFF.

The chain couples TRBV7-2 to TRBJ2-5; D ambiguous. The germline V gene has CDR1 SGHTA and CDR2 FQGNSA. V was cut by 3 bases and J by 5 bases, with 7 bases left in between. The CDR3 runs to 12 residues. The CDR3 region is CASSFIGETQYF. CDR3 bases: TGTGCCAGCAGCTTTATTGGGGAGACCCAGTACTTC.

This chain connects TRBV29-1 to TRBJ1-2; weak D call: TRBD1 (5 bases). CDR1 is SQVTM and CDR2 is ANQGSEA in the germline V gene. Trimming shortened V by 4 bases and J by 0 bases, and 15 bases separated the two germline ends. The CDR3 runs to 15 residues. CDR3 residues: CSVGSRVATNYGYTF. The DNA of the CDR3 is TGCAGCGTTGGGTCCAGGGTAGCCACTAACTATGGCTACACCTTC.

This clone has just a few counts. The J gene is TRBJ2-1, the V gene TRBV4-1; TRBD1 agrees at 8 bases. Unmatched junction bases numbered 3, after V lost 0 bases and J lost 8 bases. CDR3 length: 14 amino acids. Germline CDR1 MGHRA, CDR2 YSYEKL. The CDR3 bases are TGCGCCAGCAGCCAAGAAAGACAGGGGTATGAGCAGTTCTTC. Protein sequence: CASSQERQGYEQFF.

In this sample, this clone turned up a few times. The same CDR3 is also encoded by other DNA sequences in this sample. The rearrangement uses TRBV29-1 and TRBJ2-7, with 8 bases lining up with TRBD1. Germline CDR1 reads SQVTM; CDR2 reads ANQGSEA. The ends lost 7 bases at V and 2 bases at J; junction bases unmatched: 4. The CDR3 sequence is 12 residues long. This chain's CDR3 is CSAGTGPYEQYF. DNA of the CDR3: TGCAGCGCCGGGACAGGCCCCTACGAGCAGTACTTC.

The V and J genes are TRBV6-5 and TRBJ2-3; 12 nucleotides line up with TRBD1. CDR3 length: 16 amino acids. CDR1 and CDR2 from the germline V gene are MNHEY and SVGAGI. Trimming took 2 bases from V and 6 from J; bases not matched to a gene: 6. CDR3 in amino acids: CASSYGTGGEGDTQYF. The CDR3 bases are TGTGCCAGCAGTTACGGGACAGGGGGCGAGGGTGATACGCAGTATTTT.

The rearrangement uses TRBV29-1 and TRBJ1-1; D gene uncertain. The CDR3 has 13 residues. Trimming removed 7 bases from V and 1 base from J, with 13 bases in between. CDR1 and CDR2 from the germline V gene are SQVTM and ANQGSEA. CDR3 DNA sequence: TGCAGCGCCGGCGGGGTCCGGAACACTGAAGCTTTCTTT. Amino acid sequence: CSAGGVRNTEAFF.

This clone was found a few times. The chain links TRBV29-1 to TRBJ2-7; D is possibly TRBD2 (6 bases). V lost 8 bases and J lost 2, with 16 bases in between. The CDR3 length is 13 residues. The germline V gene has CDR1 SQVTM and CDR2 ANQGSEA. The CDR3, as DNA: TGCAGCTTTATCGGAGGGACGCCCTACGAGCAGTACTTC. Amino acids: CSFIGGTPYEQYF.

J is TRBJ1-2 and V is TRBV2; 8 bases map to TRBD1. This CDR3 is 15 amino acids long. Germline V gives CDR1 SNHLY, CDR2 FYNNEI. The V segment lost 1 base and the J segment 5 bases; nucleotides outside the gene matches: 6. This CDR3 is CASSEGPGGPYGYTF. For the CDR3, the DNA is TGTGCCAGCAGTGAAGGGCCAGGGGGCCCGTATGGCTACACCTTC.

This chain links TRBV15 with TRBJ2-5; D not resolved. Germline values: CDR1 LNHNV, CDR2 YYDKDF (reference sequence). V dropped 4 bases and J dropped 5 bases, with 17 bases sitting between them. CDR3 length: 15 residues. The CDR3 DNA follows: TGTGCCACCAGCAAAGGTTCATCCCAAGGGGAGACCCAGTACTTC. It is translated as CATSKGSSQGETQYF.

V usage is TRBV29-1 and J usage is TRBJ1-5, with TRBD1 identical over 7 bases. The length of the CDR3 is 14 residues. J lost 0 bases, V lost 6 bases, and 5 bases had no gene match. Germline V gene data show CDR1 as SQVTM and CDR2 as ANQGSEA. This CDR3 reads CSVAGQASNQPQHF. CDR3 DNA: TGCAGCGTCGCCGGACAGGCTAGCAATCAGCCCCAGCATTTT.